The present TCR beta chain was sequenced within a study of T cells after yellow fever vaccination. The CDR3 spans 13 residues. This clonotype came up many times. Its antigen is not identified. Study observations and caveats: Sorted repertoires could include abundant contaminating clonotypes from bulk cells.

5'RACE template switching produced TCR cDNA carrying a universal primer site and UMIs. TCRdb re-derived calls from the 5' RACE reads in MiXCR, one entry per CDR3 protein. The table shows some 120,000 distinct CDR3 sequences, with roughly 8.9% occurring only once. This TCR derives from a man in his thirties or forties who received the YFV17D yellow fever vaccine. Source: CD8+ T cells sorted from PBMCs, taken 45 days after the yellow fever booster vaccination. V usage is TRBV21-1 and J usage is TRBJ1-4. TRBV21-1 is termed a pseudogene. CDR3 DNA sequence: TGTGCCAGCAGCAAAAATGTCACTGAAAAACTGTTTTTT. It yields the protein CASSKNVTEKLFF.